The rows below give T cell receptor beta chains drawn from one sample of a study of blood T cell repertoires in COVID-19. The assay was immunoSEQ multiplex PCR, and TCRdb's table has in-frame clones only and misses some. In the table there are 450,000 to 500,000 clones, 80% to 90% of which are singletons. The source material was peripheral blood. The source is a human donor in a cohort sampled during active COVID-19. Each CDR3 is given with its conserved first and last residue. The D gene is left open where the match is weak. Not all rows give a size; the values are once, few, many and, for expanded clones, a class.

j_gene: TRBJ2-7; v_gene: TRBV9; abundance: -; d_gene: TRBD1; CDR3aa: CASSAGTVSYEQYF; CDR3nt: TGTGCCAGCAGCGCCGGGACAGTATCCTACGAGCAGTACTTC
j_gene: TRBJ2-3; v_gene: TRBV9; abundance: -; d_gene: -; CDR3aa: CASSVAGMEDTQYF; CDR3nt: TGTGCCAGCAGCGTAGCAGGGATGGAAGATACGCAGTATTTT
j_gene: TRBJ1-2; v_gene: TRBV6-5; abundance: -; d_gene: -; CDR3aa: CASSTGTTYGYTF; CDR3nt: TGTGCCAGCAGTACCGGGACAACCTATGGCTACACCTTC
j_gene: TRBJ1-1; v_gene: TRBV2; abundance: -; d_gene: -; CDR3aa: CASGRGTEAFF; CDR3nt: TGTGCCAGCGGGCGGGGGACTGAAGCTTTCTTT
j_gene: TRBJ2-7; v_gene: TRBV10-1; abundance: -; d_gene: -; CDR3aa: CASSDVLHEQYF; CDR3nt: TGCGCCAGCAGTGACGTACTCCACGAGCAGTACTTC
j_gene: TRBJ1-6; v_gene: TRBV7-9; abundance: -; d_gene: TRBD1; CDR3aa: CASSARDSYNSPLHF; CDR3nt: TGTGCCAGCAGCGCTAGGGACAGCTATAATTCACCCCTCCACTTT
j_gene: TRBJ2-3; v_gene: TRBV29-1; abundance: few; d_gene: -; CDR3aa: CSVETGVSADTQYF; CDR3nt: TGCAGCGTTGAAACGGGAGTCTCGGCGGATACGCAGTATTTT
j_gene: TRBJ2-7; v_gene: TRBV30; abundance: -; d_gene: -; CDR3aa: CAWSRGRYEQYF; CDR3nt: TGTGCCTGGAGCCGGGGTCGTTACGAGCAGTACTTC
j_gene: TRBJ1-2; v_gene: TRBV7-9; abundance: -; d_gene: TRBD1; CDR3aa: CASSTEKGQGNGYTF; CDR3nt: TGTGCCAGCAGCACGGAAAAGGGACAGGGAAATGGCTACACCTTC
j_gene: TRBJ1-1; v_gene: TRBV6-5; abundance: -; d_gene: -; CDR3aa: CASGGRMNTEAFF; CDR3nt: TGTGCCAGCGGAGGACGGATGAACACTGAAGCTTTCTTT
j_gene: TRBJ2-5; v_gene: TRBV6-1; abundance: -; d_gene: -; CDR3aa: CATAGGSQETQYF; CDR3nt: TGTGCCACAGCCGGAGGGAGCCAAGAGACCCAGTACTTC
j_gene: TRBJ1-1; v_gene: TRBV29-1; abundance: -; d_gene: -; CDR3aa: CSVDRGTEAFF; CDR3nt: TGCAGCGTTGATCGCGGGACTGAAGCTTTCTTT
j_gene: TRBJ2-6; v_gene: TRBV4-3; abundance: -; d_gene: TRBD1; CDR3aa: CASSQEYPGTGPLKANVLTF; CDR3nt: TGCGCCAGCAGCCAAGAATATCCCGGGACAGGGCCTTTGAAGGCCAACGTCCTGACTTTC
j_gene: TRBJ1-4; v_gene: TRBV28; abundance: -; d_gene: TRBD1; CDR3aa: CASSSGQGVEKLFF; CDR3nt: TGTGCCAGCAGTTCGGGACAGGGTGTTGAAAAACTGTTTTTT
j_gene: TRBJ1-2; v_gene: TRBV4-2; abundance: -; d_gene: -; CDR3aa: CASSQGGLHGYTF; CDR3nt: TGTGCCAGCAGCCAAGGAGGGTTACATGGCTACACCTTC
j_gene: TRBJ1-5; v_gene: TRBV10-3; abundance: -; d_gene: -; CDR3aa: CAIAMGQENQPQHF; CDR3nt: TGTGCCATTGCTATGGGGCAGGAGAATCAGCCCCAGCATTTT
j_gene: TRBJ1-4; v_gene: TRBV27; abundance: -; d_gene: -; CDR3aa: CASSLYGVEKLFF; CDR3nt: TGTGCCAGCAGCCTTTACGGGGTTGAAAAACTGTTTTTT
j_gene: TRBJ2-5; v_gene: TRBV29-1; abundance: -; d_gene: -; CDR3aa: CSVKQGGETQYF; CDR3nt: TGCAGCGTCAAACAGGGGGGGGAGACCCAGTACTTC
j_gene: TRBJ2-5; v_gene: TRBV18; abundance: -; d_gene: -; CDR3aa: CASSPSQETQYF; CDR3nt: TGTGCCAGCTCACCTAGCCAAGAGACCCAGTACTTC
j_gene: TRBJ2-7; v_gene: TRBV5-1; abundance: -; d_gene: -; CDR3aa: CASSSTGYEQYF; CDR3nt: TGCGCCAGCAGCTCGACAGGCTACGAGCAGTACTTC
j_gene: TRBJ1-1; v_gene: TRBV11-3; abundance: -; d_gene: TRBD1; CDR3aa: CASSPRTGEHTEAFF; CDR3nt: TGTGCCAGCAGCCCACGGACAGGGGAGCACACTGAAGCTTTCTTT
j_gene: TRBJ2-3; v_gene: TRBV30; abundance: -; d_gene: -; CDR3aa: CAWSQGLSTDTQYF; CDR3nt: TGTGCCTGGAGTCAGGGCCTCAGCACAGATACGCAGTATTTT
j_gene: TRBJ2-3; v_gene: TRBV7-3; abundance: -; d_gene: -; CDR3aa: CASSFLSSTDTQYF; CDR3nt: TGTGCCAGCAGCTTCCTATCTAGCACAGATACGCAGTATTTT
j_gene: TRBJ2-4; v_gene: TRBV19; abundance: -; d_gene: -; CDR3aa: CASSIEKAGDLAKNIQYF; CDR3nt: TGTGCCAGTAGTATAGAAAAGGCAGGGGACCTAGCCAAAAACATTCAGTACTTC
j_gene: TRBJ1-2; v_gene: TRBV4-3; abundance: -; d_gene: -; CDR3aa: CASSQVWREGYTF; CDR3nt: TGCGCCAGCAGCCAAGTATGGCGGGAAGGCTACACCTTC
j_gene: TRBJ1-2; v_gene: TRBV30; abundance: few; d_gene: TRBD1; CDR3aa: CAWSEGQGSRGYTF; CDR3nt: TGTGCCTGGAGTGAAGGACAGGGCTCAAGAGGCTACACCTTC
j_gene: TRBJ2-5; v_gene: TRBV18; abundance: -; d_gene: -; CDR3aa: CASSKTGETQYF; CDR3nt: TGTGCCAGCTCAAAAACCGGGGAGACCCAGTACTTC
j_gene: TRBJ2-3; v_gene: TRBV27; abundance: -; d_gene: -; CDR3aa: CASTGVATRVGTDTQYF; CDR3nt: TGTGCCAGCACGGGAGTAGCGACCCGAGTCGGCACAGATACGCAGTATTTT
j_gene: TRBJ1-6; v_gene: TRBV7-8; abundance: -; d_gene: -; CDR3aa: CASSLGQNNSPLHF; CDR3nt: TGTGCCAGCAGCTTAGGACAGAATAATTCACCCCTCCACTTT
j_gene: TRBJ1-1; v_gene: TRBV19; abundance: -; d_gene: -; CDR3aa: CASENRANTEAFF; CDR3nt: TGTGCCAGCGAAAACAGGGCGAACACTGAAGCTTTCTTT
j_gene: TRBJ2-7; v_gene: TRBV6-6; abundance: -; d_gene: -; CDR3aa: CASDSGSYEQYF; CDR3nt: TGTGCCAGCGACTCTGGCTCCTACGAGCAGTACTTC
j_gene: TRBJ1-5; v_gene: TRBV30; abundance: few; d_gene: TRBD1; CDR3aa: CAWSSPTGVQPQHF; CDR3nt: TGTGCCTGGAGCTCTCCTACAGGGGTTCAGCCCCAGCATTTT
j_gene: TRBJ2-5; v_gene: TRBV10-3; abundance: -; d_gene: -; CDR3aa: CAISGQEEETQYF; CDR3nt: TGTGCCATCAGTGGACAGGAGGAAGAGACCCAGTACTTC
j_gene: TRBJ1-1; v_gene: TRBV7-3; abundance: once; d_gene: -; CDR3aa: CASSFAGLNTEAFF; CDR3nt: TGTGCCAGCAGCTTCGCGGGGCTGAACACTGAAGCTTTCTTT
j_gene: TRBJ2-1; v_gene: TRBV18; abundance: -; d_gene: TRBD2; CDR3aa: CASSPLTSGSSGNEQFF; CDR3nt: TGTGCCAGCTCACCCTTGACTAGCGGGAGTTCCGGCAATGAGCAGTTCTTC
j_gene: TRBJ2-7; v_gene: TRBV9; abundance: -; d_gene: -; CDR3aa: CASSVDGSQAFREQYF; CDR3nt: TGTGCCAGCAGCGTAGATGGTTCGCAAGCCTTTCGCGAGCAGTACTTC
j_gene: TRBJ1-3; v_gene: TRBV25-1; abundance: -; d_gene: TRBD1; CDR3aa: CASSEWGTGGYGNTIYF; CDR3nt: TGTGCCAGCAGTGAATGGGGCACAGGGGGCTATGGAAACACCATATATTTT
j_gene: TRBJ2-7; v_gene: TRBV2; abundance: -; d_gene: TRBD2; CDR3aa: CASSERGGRYEQYF; CDR3nt: TGTGCCAGCAGTGAAAGAGGCGGGAGGTACGAGCAGTACTTC
j_gene: TRBJ2-1; v_gene: TRBV30; abundance: -; d_gene: TRBD2; CDR3aa: CAWTPGLAGHEQFF; CDR3nt: TGTGCCTGGACGCCGGGACTAGCGGGACATGAGCAGTTCTTC
j_gene: TRBJ1-1; v_gene: TRBV29-1; abundance: -; d_gene: TRBD1; CDR3aa: CSLGQANTEAFF; CDR3nt: TGCAGCCTCGGACAGGCGAACACTGAAGCTTTCTTT
j_gene: TRBJ2-5; v_gene: TRBV11-3; abundance: -; d_gene: -; CDR3aa: CASSLVREETQYF; CDR3nt: TGTGCCAGCAGCTTAGTAAGAGAAGAGACCCAGTACTTC
j_gene: TRBJ2-5; v_gene: TRBV18; abundance: -; d_gene: TRBD2; CDR3aa: CASSPLAGVQETQYF; CDR3nt: TGTGCCAGCTCACCACTAGCGGGAGTCCAAGAGACCCAGTACTTC
j_gene: TRBJ1-1; v_gene: TRBV6-5; abundance: many; d_gene: -; CDR3aa: CASSYSRSPGNTEAFF; CDR3nt: TGTGCCAGCAGTTACTCGAGGTCCCCGGGGAACACTGAAGCTTTCTTT
j_gene: TRBJ2-3; v_gene: TRBV4-1; abundance: -; d_gene: TRBD2; CDR3aa: CTSSKHRSGRAADTQYF; CDR3nt: TGCACCAGCAGCAAACATCGGAGCGGGAGGGCGGCAGATACGCAGTATTTT
j_gene: TRBJ2-2; v_gene: TRBV4-3; abundance: few; d_gene: -; CDR3aa: CASSRLANTNTGELFF; CDR3nt: TGCGCCAGCAGCCGCCTAGCGAACACGAACACCGGGGAGCTGTTTTTT
j_gene: TRBJ2-1; v_gene: TRBV12-2; abundance: -; d_gene: -; CDR3aa: CASRLACGRIGNEQFF; CDR3nt: TGTGCAAGTCGCTTAGCTTGCGGGAGGATTGGCAATGAGCAGTTCTTC
j_gene: TRBJ2-7; v_gene: TRBV7-9; abundance: -; d_gene: TRBD1; CDR3aa: CASSPRQGPSSYEQYF; CDR3nt: TGTGCCAGCAGCCCCCGACAGGGGCCCTCTTCCTACGAGCAGTACTTC